This T cell receptor beta chain was profiled in a study of T-cell memory formation after mild COVID-19. For the study at large: Largely donor-specific TCR clusters were found.

The germline CDR1 and CDR2 sequences are ENHRY and SYGVKD. Trimming took off 10 bases at V and 5 bases at J, with 18 bases between the two ends. The CDR3 extends over 14 amino acids. TCRdb reanalysed the 5' RACE reads using MiXCR and keeps one entry per CDR3 protein. The top ten hold approximately 8.4% of the sample, which has fewer than 600,000 distinct CDR3 sequences, less than 25% seen once. Study-wide results and caveats: Among contracting clones, CD4+ were mainly CM/EM and CD8+ enriched in EMRA. Day 15 to 85 contractors were CD4/CD8 balanced; later expanders leaned CD4+.

This clonotype was counted between two and nine times. Its matching antigen is unknown. This receptor was identified in an adult woman who had mild COVID-19 (a few samples of this study predate the infection). Cell type and time point are not known. The rearrangement uses TRBV10-3 and TRBJ2-1; D tentatively fits TRBD1 or TRBD2 (5 bases each). Sequenced sample: PBMCs or a T cell subset sorted from them (not recorded which). CDR3 bases: TGTGCCACCTGGGACCAGGACGATGACAATGAGCAGTTCTTC. Amino acid sequence: CATWDQDDDNEQFF.